One sample yielded the 18 T cell receptor beta chains listed below, sequenced in a study of blood T cells in healthy people across ages (dated by TCRdb to between 2014 and 2017). Library preparation employed 5' RACE. The reads were generated on an Illumina HiSeq 2500. A second PCR of about 7 to 12 cycles was performed with a sample-barcoded 5' primer and a J-beta primer mix. TCRdb reworked the public reads: Q25 trimming with fastp, MiXCR clone assembly, productive beta chains retained. Under each unique CDR3 protein, matching rows form one entry showing the most common genes and DNA. Across this sample there are approximately 790,000 distinct CDR3 sequences, with 62% seen only once. The ten largest clones take up about a quarter of the sample. What was sequenced was blood. The origin of the receptors is a man aged 30 to 45 in good health.

This clonotype occurred once. In DNA, the CDR3 is TGTGCCAGCGTTATGAGGGGGAGCACAGATACGCAGTATTTT. Translating gives CASVMRGSTDTQYF. The chain recombines TRBV25-1 with TRBJ2-3; tentatively, D is TRBD1 (6 bases). Trimming took 8 bases from V and 0 from J, leaving 12 bases between them. Germline V gene data show CDR1 as MGHDK and CDR2 as SYGVNS. CDR3 length equals 14 residues.

V gene TRBV29-1 combines with J gene TRBJ2-7, with TRBD1 matching 11 bases. CDR1 and CDR2 (germline): SQVTM, ANQGSEA. Losses at the gene ends were 7 bases for V and 4 bases for J; bases not matched to a gene: 9. This CDR3 spans 14 amino acids. In DNA, the CDR3 is TGCAGCGCCGGGCGGACAGGGGGCTTTTACGAGCAGTACTTC. It codes for CSAGRTGGFYEQYF.

The chain combines TRBV10-3 with TRBJ2-7, with D possibly being TRBD2 (6 bases). The J call may be in error: the DNA end matches TRBJ2-5 better. Germline V gene lookup returns CDR1 ENHRY and CDR2 SYGVKD. The CDR3 loop spans 14 amino acids. The DNA of the CDR3 is TGTGCCATCAGTGATTGGACTATCCCAGAGACCCAGTACTTC. Translation: CAISDWTIPETQYF.

The rearrangement joins TRBV30 to TRBJ2-2, with D maybe TRBD2 (6 bases). Germline-derived CDR1 and CDR2 are GTSNPN and SVGIG (reference sequence). The CDR3 runs to 15 residues. Trimming left V 3 bases short and J 6 bases short, with 17 bases between. The CDR3 region is CAWRTGTGEAGELFF. The CDR3 DNA sequence: TGTGCCTGGAGGACCGGGACGGGGGAGGCCGGGGAGCTGTTTTTT.

This chain joins TRBV12-3 or TRBV12-4 and TRBJ2-1; no clear D gene. CDR3 size: 14 residues. Trimming left V 3 bases short and J 2 bases short, with 8 bases between. CDR3 bases: TGTGCCAGCAGTTTGGGGTCCCCCTACAATGAGCAGTTCTTC. Its translation is CASSLGSPYNEQFF.

J is TRBJ2-4 and V is TRBV3-1; 7 bases are a match to TRBD2. The end of the DNA fits TRBJ2-5 better, so the J call may be wrong. CDR1 is LGHDT and CDR2 is YNNKEL in the germline V gene (reference sequence). There are 16 residues in the CDR3. CDR3 protein: CASSLGALAKVETQYF. The CDR3 nucleotides are TGTGCCAGCAGCCTGGGCGCACTAGCGAAGGTGGAGACCCAGTACTTC.

This clonotype was seen ten or more times. The chain carries TRBV5-1 and TRBJ2-5; D ambiguous. The CDR3 is 12 residues long. V was trimmed by 0 bases and J by 5 bases, leaving 5 bases between them. Germline CDR1 and CDR2: SGHRS and YFSETQ. In nucleotides, the CDR3 is TGCGCCAGCAGCTTGGCCGGGGAGACCCAGTACTTC. Protein product: CASSLAGETQYF.

This chain joins TRBV12-5 and TRBJ2-1; maybe TRBD1 (7 bases). The germline V gene encodes CDR1 LGHNT and CDR2 FRNRAP. The CDR3 length is 16 residues. V was cut by 0 bases and J by 9 bases, with 18 bases left in between. The DNA for the CDR3 is TGTGCTAGTGGTTTGGTACTGCCCCGGCAGGGGGGTGAGCAGTTCTTC. It specifies CASGLVLPRQGGEQFF.

This chain joins TRBV27 and TRBJ2-5; D ambiguous. The CDR3 is 15 residues long. Trimming left V 5 bases short and J 2 bases short, with 15 bases between. Germline loops: CDR1 MNHEY, CDR2 SMNVEV (reference sequence). CDR3: CASSPTGPLQETQYF. The CDR3 DNA reads TGTGCCAGCAGTCCCACCGGGCCGCTACAAGAGACCCAGTACTTC.

A remark on this clonotype: An end of the junction differs from the germline gene, which may be a read error. J is TRBJ1-1 and V is TRBV5-1; D is possibly TRBD1 (6 bases). Germline V gives CDR1 SGHRS, CDR2 YFSETQ. The CDR3 has 12 residues. CDR3 bases: TGCGCCAGCGGCTTCAGGGGAACTGAAGCTTTCTTT. Amino acid sequence: CASGFRGTEAFF.

The chain couples TRBV29-1 to TRBJ2-2; D might be TRBD1 or TRBD2, each matching 6 bases. There are 14 residues in the CDR3. Germline assignment: CDR1 SQVTM and CDR2 ANQGSEA. V shed 3 bases and J shed 4 bases, with 12 bases lying between them. CDR3 residues: CSVEEQGGTGELFF. In nucleotides, the CDR3 is TGCAGCGTTGAGGAACAGGGAGGCACCGGGGAGCTGTTTTTT.

This clonotype appeared a few times. A read error may be the cause here, since a much bigger clone is one base away. The CDR3 protein is CASSLSPSDGYNEQFF. In nucleotides, the CDR3 is TGTGCCAGCAGCCTATCTCCTAGCGACGGTTACAATGAGCAGTTCTTC. The rearrangement links TRBV9 to TRBJ2-1; possibly TRBD2 for D (6 bases). Germline V gives CDR1 SGDLS, CDR2 YYNGEE. The CDR3 loop spans 16 amino acids. V dropped 4 bases and J dropped 4 bases, with 18 bases sitting between them. Full variable domain (outside the CDR3, taken from reference TRBV9 and TRBJ2-1): DSGVTQTPKHLITATGQRVTLRCSPRSGDLSVYWYQQSLDQGLQFLIQYYNGEERAKGNILERFSAQQFPDLHSELNLSSLELGDSALYFCASSLSPSDGYNEQFFGPGTRLTVL.

The J gene is TRBJ2-4, the V gene TRBV29-1; 7 positions match TRBD1. From germline, CDR1 is SQVTM and CDR2 ANQGSEA. This CDR3 has 14 residues. V lost 6 bases and J lost 0; bases outside the gene matches: 5. The CDR3: CSVVPGGAKNIQYF. The CDR3 DNA sequence: TGCAGCGTCGTCCCAGGGGGAGCCAAAAACATTCAGTACTTC. Variable domain in full (rest from reference TRBV29-1 and TRBJ2-4): SAVISQKPSRDICQRGTSLTIQCQVDSQVTMMFWYRQQPGQSLTLIATANQGSEATYESGFVIDKFPISRPNLTFSTLTVSNMSPEDSSIYLCSVVPGGAKNIQYFGAGTRLSVL.

In this sample, this clonotype turned up a few times. The CDR3 reads CSVEKPGGASYEQYF. The CDR3 DNA reads as TGCAGCGTTGAAAAGCCGGGGGGCGCCTCCTACGAGCAGTACTTC. V usage is TRBV29-1 and J usage is TRBJ2-7; D might be TRBD2 (7 bases). The germline CDR1 and CDR2 sequences are SQVTM and ANQGSEA. The CDR3 is 15 residues long. V was pared by 2 bases and J by 0 bases, with 14 bases between.

J is TRBJ2-5 and V is TRBV7-9; no clear D. The germline CDR1 and CDR2 sequences are SEHNR and FQNEAQ (reference sequence). The V end lost 5 bases, the J end lost 1 base, and 14 bases lay between the germline ends. This CDR3 has 15 residues. In nucleotides, the CDR3 is TGTGCCAGCAGCATTGGTGTGGCCCTCCAAGAGACCCAGTACTTC. Its protein product is CASSIGVALQETQYF. Using reference TRBV7-9 and TRBJ2-5 for the parts outside the CDR3, the full variable domain is DTGVSQNPRHKITKRGQNVTFRCDPISEHNRLYWYRQTLGQGPEFLTYFQNEAQLEKSRLLSDRFSAERPKGSFSTLEIQRTEQGDSAMYLCASSIGVALQETQYFGPGTRLLVL.

CDR3 sequence (DNA): TGCAGTGCTAGAGATCAAGGGACCCAAGAGACCCAGTTCTTC. Translating it yields CSARDQGTQETQFF. The J gene is TRBJ2-5, the V gene TRBV20-1, with D perhaps assigned TRBD1 or TRBD2 (5 bases each). The J call may not be correct, given that the DNA end is closer to TRBJ2-1. Germline V gene data show CDR1 as DFQATT and CDR2 as SNEGSKA (reference sequence). This CDR3 has 14 residues.

This chain uses TRBV29-1 with TRBJ2-7, with D possibly matching TRBD1 (5 bases). The length of the CDR3 is 11 residues. V dropped 4 bases and J dropped 5 bases, with 9 bases sitting between them. CDR1 is SQVTM, CDR2 ANQGSEA, per germline. The CDR3 is CSVARVDEQYF. Written as DNA, the CDR3 is TGCAGCGTTGCCAGGGTCGACGAGCAGTACTTC.

This sequence joins TRBV7-2 and TRBJ1-4; TRBD1 matches 7 bases. Losses at the gene ends were 5 bases for V and 5 bases for J; bases not matched to a gene: 11. There are 16 residues in the CDR3. Per the germline V gene, CDR1 is SGHTA and CDR2 is FQGNSA. The CDR3 reads CASSITWGRGNEKLFF. In DNA form, the CDR3 reads TGTGCCAGCAGCATAACGTGGGGCAGGGGGAATGAAAAACTGTTTTTT.